Listed below are T cell receptor beta chains from one sample, sequenced in a study of T-cell memory formation after mild COVID-19. TCRdb reprocessed the 5' RACE reads with MiXCR, giving one entry per CDR3 protein. Among hundreds of thousands of distinct CDR3 sequences, 15% to 20% were seen once, and the ten largest hold 20% to 25%. Source material: PBMCs or a T cell subset sorted from them (not recorded which). These receptors were collected from a man aged 18 to 30 who had mild COVID-19 (a few samples of this study predate the infection). Cell type and time point are not known. The CDR3 runs from the conserved cysteine through the conserved F or W. D genes are given only for firm matches. Clone size, where shown, is once, few, many, or a class for clones that have expanded.

clone_size,v_call,j_call,d_call,cdr3_nt,cdr3_aa
few,TRBV5-1,TRBJ1-1,NA,TGCGCCAGCAGCTTGGTCGGGGGTCGGGCTGAAGCTTTCTTT,CASSLVGGRAEAFF
many,TRBV2,TRBJ2-5,TRBD2,TGTGCCAGCAGTGGGAACGGGGGGGAAGAGACCCAGTACTTC,CASSGNGGEETQYF
NA,TRBV7-8,TRBJ2-4,NA,TGTGCCAGCAGCCCACGACGAGTCCTAGCCAAAAACATTCAGTACTTC,CASSPRRVLAKNIQYF
NA,TRBV7-3,TRBJ2-7,NA,TGTGCCAGCAGCCAGAACCCACTTGCCCTTCCCTACGAGCAGTACTTC,CASSQNPLALPYEQYF
NA,TRBV27,TRBJ1-5,NA,TGTGCCACCCGGCAGGGGAATCAGCCCCAGCATTTT,CATRQGNQPQHF
NA,TRBV9,TRBJ2-7,TRBD1,TGTGCCAGCAGCGTATCGGGACAGGGTGACTACGAGCAGTACTTC,CASSVSGQGDYEQYF
NA,TRBV1,TRBJ2-1,NA,TGCACCAGCAGCGCATCTAGCGGGGGTACGAATGAGCAGTTCTTC,CTSSASSGGTNEQFF
few,TRBV2,TRBJ2-4,NA,TGTGCCAGCCGACCTGCGAACATTCAGTACTTC,CASRPANIQYF
NA,TRBV4-1,TRBJ1-5,NA,TGCGCCAGCAGCCATCCCTTAAAGGGTCCCCCTCAGCCCCAGCATTTT,CASSHPLKGPPQPQHF
few,TRBV7-2,TRBJ1-2,TRBD1,TGTGCCAGCAGCTCATACGGACAGGGGCACTATGGCTACACCTTC,CASSSYGQGHYGYTF
NA,TRBV5-1,TRBJ2-2,NA,TGCGCCAGCAGCTTGTCCGGGGCCGAGGGCACCGGGGAGCTGTTTTTT,CASSLSGAEGTGELFF
few,TRBV20-1,TRBJ2-7,TRBD2,TGCAGTGCTAGCTCACTAGCGGGGACCTACGAGCAGTACTTC,CSASSLAGTYEQYF
few,TRBV7-2,TRBJ1-1,TRBD1,TGTGCCAGCAGCTTAGGGACAGGTGTGGAGGCTTTCTTT,CASSLGTGVEAFF
NA,TRBV4-2,TRBJ1-2,NA,TGTGCCAGCAGCGAAAGAGGGGGGCTTTCAATCTATGGCTACACCTTC,CASSERGGLSIYGYTF
NA,TRBV3-1,TRBJ2-7,NA,TGTGCCAGCAGCCATTTCCAAAACAGGGGAGGCGAGCAGTACTTC,CASSHFQNRGGEQYF
many,TRBV28,TRBJ2-5,NA,TGTGCCAGCAGTCTCCGAGGGGCAGAGACCCAGTACTTC,CASSLRGAETQYF
few,TRBV2,TRBJ1-2,TRBD1,TGTGCCAGTTACAGGGGTGGCTATGGCTACACCTTC,CASYRGGYGYTF
few,TRBV20-1,TRBJ2-5,NA,TGCAGTGCTAGACCGCGGGAAGAGCGGACCCAGTACTTC,CSARPREERTQYF
NA,TRBV20-1,TRBJ2-3,NA,TGCAGTGCTAGAGCAGGTAGCGGTGTGACAGATACGCAGTATTTT,CSARAGSGVTDTQYF
few,TRBV5-1,TRBJ2-1,TRBD2,TGCGCCAGCAGCGACGTGGTAGCGGGGGCGCACAGATACAATGAGCAGTTCTTC,CASSDVVAGAHRYNEQFF
few,TRBV11-2,TRBJ2-3,NA,TGTGCCAGCAGCTTAGGGGATGAGGGACGGGGCACAGATACGCAGTATTTT,CASSLGDEGRGTDTQYF
few,TRBV5-1,TRBJ2-2,NA,TGCGCCAGCAGCTTGATTCCCGACGACGGGGAGCTGTTTTTT,CASSLIPDDGELFF